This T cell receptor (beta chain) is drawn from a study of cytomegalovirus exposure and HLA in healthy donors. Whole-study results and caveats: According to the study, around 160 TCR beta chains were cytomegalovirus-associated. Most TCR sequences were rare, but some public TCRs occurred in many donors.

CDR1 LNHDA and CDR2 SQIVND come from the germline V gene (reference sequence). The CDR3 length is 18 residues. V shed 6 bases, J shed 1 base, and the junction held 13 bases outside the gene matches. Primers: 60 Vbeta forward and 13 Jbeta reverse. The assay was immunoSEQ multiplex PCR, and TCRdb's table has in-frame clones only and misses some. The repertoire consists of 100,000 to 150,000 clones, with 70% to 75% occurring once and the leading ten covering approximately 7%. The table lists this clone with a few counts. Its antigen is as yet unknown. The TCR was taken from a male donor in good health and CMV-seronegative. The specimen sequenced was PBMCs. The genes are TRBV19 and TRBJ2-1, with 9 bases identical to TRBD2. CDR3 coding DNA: TGTGCCAGTAGCCCCTCGGGAGTAGCGGGGGATTCCTACAATGAGCAGTTCTTC. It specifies CASSPSGVAGDSYNEQFF.